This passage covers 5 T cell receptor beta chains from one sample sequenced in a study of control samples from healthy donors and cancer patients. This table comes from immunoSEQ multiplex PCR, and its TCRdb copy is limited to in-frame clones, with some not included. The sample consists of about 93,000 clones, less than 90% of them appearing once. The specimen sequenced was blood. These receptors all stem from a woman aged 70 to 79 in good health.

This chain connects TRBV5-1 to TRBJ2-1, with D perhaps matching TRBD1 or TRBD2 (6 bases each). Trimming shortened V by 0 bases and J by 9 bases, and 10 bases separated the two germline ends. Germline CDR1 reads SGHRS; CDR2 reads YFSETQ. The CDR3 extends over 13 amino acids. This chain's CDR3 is CASSLVGGREQFF. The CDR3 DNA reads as TGCGCCAGCAGCTTGGTGGGGGGCCGTGAGCAGTTCTTC.

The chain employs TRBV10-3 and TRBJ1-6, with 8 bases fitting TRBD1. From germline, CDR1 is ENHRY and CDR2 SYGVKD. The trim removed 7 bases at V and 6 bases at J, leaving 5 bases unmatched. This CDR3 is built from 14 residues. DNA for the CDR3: TGTGCCATCACCCAGGGGGCAGTTAATTCACCCCTCCACTTT. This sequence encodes CAITQGAVNSPLHF.

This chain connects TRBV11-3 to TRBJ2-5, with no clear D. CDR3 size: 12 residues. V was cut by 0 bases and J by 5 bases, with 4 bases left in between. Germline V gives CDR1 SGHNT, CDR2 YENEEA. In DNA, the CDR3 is TGTGCCAGCAGCTTAGAAGAGGAGACCCAGTACTTC. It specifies CASSLEEETQYF.

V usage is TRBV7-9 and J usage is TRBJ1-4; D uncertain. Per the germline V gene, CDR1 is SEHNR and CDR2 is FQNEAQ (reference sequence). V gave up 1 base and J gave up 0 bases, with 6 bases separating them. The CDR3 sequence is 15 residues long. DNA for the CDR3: TGTGCCAGCAGCTTAGAGGATGCAACTAATGAAAAACTGTTTTTT. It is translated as CASSLEDATNEKLFF.

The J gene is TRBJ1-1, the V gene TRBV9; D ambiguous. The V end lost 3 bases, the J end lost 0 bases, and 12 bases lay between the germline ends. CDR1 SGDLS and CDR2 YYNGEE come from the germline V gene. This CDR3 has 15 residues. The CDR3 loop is CASSAGHSVNTEAFF. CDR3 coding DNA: TGTGCCAGCAGCGCAGGTCATTCAGTGAACACTGAAGCTTTCTTT.